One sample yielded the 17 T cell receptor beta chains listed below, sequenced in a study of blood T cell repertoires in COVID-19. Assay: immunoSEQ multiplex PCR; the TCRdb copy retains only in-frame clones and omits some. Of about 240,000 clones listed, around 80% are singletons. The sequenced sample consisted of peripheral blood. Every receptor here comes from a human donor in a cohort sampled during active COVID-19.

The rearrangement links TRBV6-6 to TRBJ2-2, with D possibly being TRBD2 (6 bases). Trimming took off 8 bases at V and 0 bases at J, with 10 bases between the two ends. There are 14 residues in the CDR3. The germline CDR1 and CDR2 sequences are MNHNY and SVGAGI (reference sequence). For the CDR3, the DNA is TGTGCCAGCTGGGGGAGGTCGAACACCGGGGAGCTGTTTTTT. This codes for CASWGRSNTGELFF.

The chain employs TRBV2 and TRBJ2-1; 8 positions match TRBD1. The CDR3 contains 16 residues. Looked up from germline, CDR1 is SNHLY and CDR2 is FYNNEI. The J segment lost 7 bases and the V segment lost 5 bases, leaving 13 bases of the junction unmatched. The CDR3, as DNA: TGTGCCAGCAGTCCTAATTCAGGGGGCGCAGGGAATGAGCAGTTCTTC. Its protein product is CASSPNSGGAGNEQFF.

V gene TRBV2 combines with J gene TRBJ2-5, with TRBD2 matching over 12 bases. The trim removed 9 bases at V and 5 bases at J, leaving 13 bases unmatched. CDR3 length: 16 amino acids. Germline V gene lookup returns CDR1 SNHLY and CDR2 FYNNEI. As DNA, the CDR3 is TGTGCCAGGACTTCAGGGGGGCTAGCGGGAGGGGAGACCCAGTACTTC. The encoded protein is CARTSGGLAGGETQYF.

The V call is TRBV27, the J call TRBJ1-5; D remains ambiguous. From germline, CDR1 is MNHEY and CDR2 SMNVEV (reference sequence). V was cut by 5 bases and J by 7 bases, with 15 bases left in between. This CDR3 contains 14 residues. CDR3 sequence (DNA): TGTGCCAGCAGTCCAGAGGTCTCAAGGCAGCCCCAGCATTTT. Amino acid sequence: CASSPEVSRQPQHF.

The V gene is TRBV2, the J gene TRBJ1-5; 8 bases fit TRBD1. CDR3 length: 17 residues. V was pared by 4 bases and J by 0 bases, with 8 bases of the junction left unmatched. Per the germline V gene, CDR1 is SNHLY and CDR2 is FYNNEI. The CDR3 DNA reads TGTGCCAGCAGTGTGATGCAGGGGGCGTTTAGCAATCAGCCCCAGCATTTT. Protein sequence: CASSVMQGAFSNQPQHF.

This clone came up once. This chain's CDR3 is CASSSQKGTGTEAFF. In DNA, the CDR3 is TGTGCCAGCAGTTCCCAGAAGGGAACAGGCACTGAAGCTTTCTTT. V and J are TRBV28 and TRBJ1-1; a possible D gene is TRBD1 (5 bases). Looked up from germline, CDR1 is MDHEN and CDR2 is SYDVKM. V gave up 4 bases and J gave up 4 bases, with 16 bases separating them. The length of the CDR3 is 15 residues.

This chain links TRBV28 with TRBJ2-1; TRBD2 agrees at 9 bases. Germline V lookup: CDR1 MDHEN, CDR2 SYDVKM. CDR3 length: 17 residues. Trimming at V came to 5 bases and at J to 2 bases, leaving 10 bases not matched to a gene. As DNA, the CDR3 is TGTGCCAGCAGTATCGGACTAGCGCCTAAGCCCTACAATGAGCAGTTCTTC. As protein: CASSIGLAPKPYNEQFF.

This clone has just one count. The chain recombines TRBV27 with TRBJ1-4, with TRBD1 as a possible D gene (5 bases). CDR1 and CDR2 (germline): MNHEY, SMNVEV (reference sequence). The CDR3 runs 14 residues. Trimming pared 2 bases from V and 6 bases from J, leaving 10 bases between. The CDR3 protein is CASSLRGSHEKLFF. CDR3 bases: TGTGCCAGCAGTTTACGGGGGAGCCATGAAAAACTGTTTTTT.

The DNA for the CDR3 is TGTGCCAGCAGTGATTCGGCAGGGGCACAAAACATTCAGTACTTC. This translates into CASSDSAGAQNIQYF. The chain carries TRBV2 and TRBJ2-4; TRBD1 is a possible D gene (6 bases). V lost 3 bases and J lost 5, with 14 bases in between. The germline V gene encodes CDR1 SNHLY and CDR2 FYNNEI. This CDR3 has 15 residues.

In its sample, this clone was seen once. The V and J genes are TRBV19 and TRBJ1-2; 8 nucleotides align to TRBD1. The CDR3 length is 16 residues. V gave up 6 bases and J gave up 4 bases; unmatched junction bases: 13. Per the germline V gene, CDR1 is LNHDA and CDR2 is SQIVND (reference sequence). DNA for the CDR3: TGTGCCAGTAGAGCTGCCGGGACAGGCGGAACCTATGGCTACACCTTC. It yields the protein CASRAAGTGGTYGYTF.

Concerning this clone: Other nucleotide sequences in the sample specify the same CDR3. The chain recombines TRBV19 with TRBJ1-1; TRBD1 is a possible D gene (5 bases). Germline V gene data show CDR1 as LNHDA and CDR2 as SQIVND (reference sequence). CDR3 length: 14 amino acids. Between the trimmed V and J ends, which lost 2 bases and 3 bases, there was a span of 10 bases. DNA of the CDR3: TGTGCCAGTAGTATAAGGGGTGGAGACACTGAAGCTTTCTTT. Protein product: CASSIRGGDTEAFF.

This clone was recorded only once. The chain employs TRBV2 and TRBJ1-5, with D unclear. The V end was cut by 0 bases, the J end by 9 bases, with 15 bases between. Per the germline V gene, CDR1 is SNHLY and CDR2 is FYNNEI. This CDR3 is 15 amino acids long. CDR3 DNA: TGTGCCAGCAGTGAAGCTGGCACCCATAGCGGGCCCCAGCATTTT. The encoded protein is CASSEAGTHSGPQHF.

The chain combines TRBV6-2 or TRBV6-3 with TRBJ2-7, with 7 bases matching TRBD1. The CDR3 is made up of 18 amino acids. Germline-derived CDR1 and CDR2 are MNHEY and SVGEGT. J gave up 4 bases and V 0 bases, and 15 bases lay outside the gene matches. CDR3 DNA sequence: TGTGCCAGCAGTTACTCGGGGAAACCGGACAGGCTGGTATACGAGCAGTACTTC. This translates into CASSYSGKPDRLVYEQYF.

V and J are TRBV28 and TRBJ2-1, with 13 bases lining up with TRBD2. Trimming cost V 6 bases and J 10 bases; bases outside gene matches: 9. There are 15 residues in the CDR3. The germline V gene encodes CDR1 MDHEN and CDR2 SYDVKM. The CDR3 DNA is TGTGCCAGCAGCTCGACTAGCGGGAGGCCTGGGGAGCAGTTCTTC. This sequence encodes CASSSTSGRPGEQFF.

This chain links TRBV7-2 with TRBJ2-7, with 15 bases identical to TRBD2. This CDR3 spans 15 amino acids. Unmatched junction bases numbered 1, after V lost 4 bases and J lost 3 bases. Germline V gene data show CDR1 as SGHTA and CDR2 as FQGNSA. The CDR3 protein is CASSWGLAGGYEQYF. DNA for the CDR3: TGTGCCAGCAGCTGGGGACTAGCGGGAGGCTACGAGCAGTACTTC.

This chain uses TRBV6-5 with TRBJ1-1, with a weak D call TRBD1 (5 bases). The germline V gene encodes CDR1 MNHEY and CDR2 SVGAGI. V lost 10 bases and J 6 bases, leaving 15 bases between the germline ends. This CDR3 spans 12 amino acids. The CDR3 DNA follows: TGTGCCACACAAATTTGGGGGGCTGAAGCTTTCTTT. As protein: CATQIWGAEAFF.

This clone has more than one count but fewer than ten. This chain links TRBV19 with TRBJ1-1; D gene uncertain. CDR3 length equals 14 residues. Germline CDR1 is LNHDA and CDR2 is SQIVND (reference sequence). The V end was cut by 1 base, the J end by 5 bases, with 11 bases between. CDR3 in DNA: TGTGCCAGTAGTATAGGGGCTCTGGTGACTGAAGCTTTCTTT. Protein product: CASSIGALVTEAFF.